What follows are 30 T cell receptor beta chains derived from one specimen sequenced in a study of blood T cell repertoires in COVID-19. Assay: immunoSEQ multiplex PCR; the TCRdb copy retains only in-frame clones and omits some. The sample has under 200,000 clones, over 80% seen once. Material for sequencing was peripheral blood. The source is a woman in her sixties with acute or convalescent COVID-19.

The chain recombines TRBV6-5 with TRBJ1-2; TRBD1 might be the D (5 bases). The CDR3 sequence is 14 residues long. Germline CDR1 and CDR2: MNHEY and SVGAGI. V lost 6 bases, J lost 7 bases, and 18 bases lay in between. CDR3 bases: TGTGCCAGCAGCGGGGGAGGGACGGTCGGTGGCTACACCTTC. Its protein product is CASSGGGTVGGYTF.

This clone was seen just once. The V call is TRBV5-8, the J call TRBJ2-4, with D perhaps matching TRBD2 (5 bases). From germline, CDR1 is SGHTS and CDR2 YDEGEE. V was cut by 5 bases and J by 1 base, with 16 bases left in between. CDR3 length: 16 amino acids. CDR3 protein: CASRAHEGLAKNIQYF. The DNA for the CDR3 is TGTGCCAGCAGGGCTCATGAGGGCTTGGCCAAAAACATTCAGTACTTC. The whole variable domain, filled in from reference TRBV5-8 and TRBJ2-4, reads EAGVTQSPTHLIKTRGQQATLRCSPISGHTSVYWYQQALGLGLQFLLWYDEGEERNRGNFPPRFSGRQFPNYSSELNVNALELEDSALYLCASRAHEGLAKNIQYFGAGTRLSVL.

This clone was seen just once. The chain carries TRBV19 and TRBJ2-5; D call uncertain. V gave up 5 bases and J gave up 2 bases, with 9 bases separating them. CDR1 and CDR2 from the germline V gene are LNHDA and SQIVND (reference sequence). The CDR3 contains 13 residues. The CDR3 region is CASSSQLQETQYF. The CDR3 nucleotides read TGTGCCAGTAGTTCGCAGTTACAAGAGACCCAGTACTTC.

This sequence joins TRBV29-1 and TRBJ2-7; the match to TRBD2 covers 10 bases. Unmatched junction bases numbered 10, after V lost 2 bases and J lost 0 bases. The CDR3 covers 17 residues. Germline CDR1 SQVTM, CDR2 ANQGSEA. This CDR3 reads CSVEIRTGLAISYEQYF. The CDR3 region has the DNA TGCAGCGTTGAAATTCGAACGGGACTAGCGATCTCCTACGAGCAGTACTTC.

The chain couples TRBV7-2 to TRBJ2-1; TRBD2 might be the D (7 bases). Trimming cost V 5 bases and J 3 bases, with 20 bases left between them. The CDR3 has 17 residues. Germline CDR1 reads SGHTA; CDR2 reads FQGNSA. The CDR3 spells CASSQLKWGGHYNEQFF. The DNA for the CDR3 is TGTGCCAGCAGCCAGCTGAAGTGGGGGGGCCACTACAATGAGCAGTTCTTC.

The rearrangement uses TRBV7-9 and TRBJ2-5; no clear D. The V end lost 1 base, the J end lost 3 bases, and 6 bases lay between the germline ends. Germline CDR1 reads SEHNR; CDR2 reads FQNEAQ (reference sequence). CDR3 length equals 13 residues. CDR3: CASSLVEKETQYF. CDR3 DNA: TGTGCCAGCAGCTTAGTGGAGAAAGAGACCCAGTACTTC. Combining the CDR3 with reference TRBV7-9 and TRBJ2-5 gives the whole variable domain DTGVSQNPRHKITKRGQNVTFRCDPISEHNRLYWYRQTLGQGPEFLTYFQNEAQLEKSRLLSDRFSAERPKGSFSTLEIQRTEQGDSAMYLCASSLVEKETQYFGPGTRLLVL.

The CDR3 DNA is TGTGCCACCCGGACAGTTAGTGAAAAACTGTTTTTT. Protein: CATRTVSEKLFF. This rearrangement joins TRBV2 to TRBJ1-4; tentative D call: TRBD1 (6 bases). The CDR3 sequence is 12 residues long. Looked up from germline, CDR1 is SNHLY and CDR2 is FYNNEI. Trimming shortened V by 10 bases and J by 7 bases, and 13 bases separated the two germline ends.

The J gene is TRBJ1-2, the V gene TRBV7-9; D ambiguous. From germline, CDR1 is SEHNR and CDR2 FQNEAQ (reference sequence). V lost 1 base and J lost 6, with 12 bases in between. This CDR3 spans 14 amino acids. Written as DNA, the CDR3 is TGTGCCAGCAGCTTAGGGGAGGGTCGAGATGGCTACACCTTC. The encoded protein is CASSLGEGRDGYTF.

The chain joins TRBV5-1 to TRBJ1-4; D is possibly TRBD1 (5 bases). Germline CDR1 and CDR2: SGHRS and YFSETQ. This CDR3 is 12 amino acids long. This CDR3 is CASRGESEKLFF. In nucleotides, the CDR3 is TGCGCGAGCCGGGGGGAAAGTGAAAAACTGTTTTTT.

The gene calls are TRBV30 and TRBJ2-5, with a weak D call TRBD2 (5 bases). From germline, CDR1 is GTSNPN and CDR2 SVGIG (reference sequence). The CDR3 sequence is 11 residues long. The V end was cut by 6 bases, the J end by 5 bases, with 10 bases between. CDR3 sequence (DNA): TGTGCCTGCTCCCGCGGGGAGACCCAGTACTTC. It encodes CACSRGETQYF.

The rearrangement links TRBV7-2 to TRBJ2-5; the match to TRBD1 covers 10 bases. CDR1 is SGHTA, CDR2 FQGNSA, per germline. This CDR3 has 16 amino acids. With V trimmed by 3 bases and J by 1 base, 5 bases remained unmatched. CDR3 amino acids: CASSLSGTGAQETQYF. In nucleotides, the CDR3 is TGTGCCAGCAGCTTGTCCGGGACAGGGGCCCAAGAGACCCAGTACTTC.

The gene calls are TRBV15 and TRBJ1-1, with a possible D match to TRBD1 (6 bases). The length of the CDR3 is 13 residues. V was trimmed by 0 bases and J by 5 bases, leaving 7 bases between them. Germline V gene sequence: CDR1 LNHNV, CDR2 YYDKDF (reference sequence). The CDR3 DNA reads as TGTGCCACCAGCAGAGAAACAGGGACTGAAGCTTTCTTT. Residues: CATSRETGTEAFF.

V usage is TRBV19 and J usage is TRBJ1-5; TRBD1 agrees at 9 bases. Germline loops: CDR1 LNHDA, CDR2 SQIVND (reference sequence). The CDR3 is 12 amino acids. V lost 7 bases to trimming and J lost 6 bases; unmatched junction nucleotides: 1. CDR3 nucleotide sequence: TGTGCCAGTAAGACAGGGGGTCAGCCCCAGCATTTT. Its translation: CASKTGGQPQHF. The entire variable domain, with the rest obtained from reference TRBV19 and TRBJ1-5, is as follows: DGGITQSPKYLFRKEGQNVTLSCEQNLNHDAMYWYRQDPGQGLRLIYYSQIVNDFQKGDIAEGYSVSREKKESFPLTVTSAQKNPTAFYLCASKTGGQPQHFGDGTRLSIL.

The chain has TRBV6-5 and TRBJ1-6, with D tentatively TRBD1 (5 bases). The CDR3 totals 15 residues. CDR1 and CDR2 (germline): MNHEY, SVGAGI. The V gene lost 2 bases and the J gene lost 12 bases, with 17 bases spanning the gap. CDR3 nucleotides: TGTGCCAGCAGTTACGATATGGTTCCCCAGGGACCCCTCCACTTT. Its translation: CASSYDMVPQGPLHF.

The V and J genes are TRBV19 and TRBJ2-7, with 10 bases identical to TRBD1. The CDR3 extends over 13 amino acids. The trim removed 4 bases at V and 6 bases at J, leaving 3 bases unmatched. Germline CDR1 reads LNHDA; CDR2 reads SQIVND (reference sequence). Here the CDR3 DNA reads TGTGCCAGTAGTACGGGACAGGGGCGCGAGCAGTACTTC. Its protein is CASSTGQGREQYF.

This chain links TRBV28 with TRBJ2-3; 7 nucleotides align to TRBD1. Germline-derived CDR1 and CDR2 are MDHEN and SYDVKM. The V and J ends lost 7 bases and 0 bases, in that order; junction bases with no gene match: 7. The CDR3 is 15 residues long. CDR3: CASTRHRGSTDTQYF. In DNA, the CDR3 is TGTGCCAGCACCCGACACAGGGGTAGCACAGATACGCAGTATTTT. The complete variable domain, with remaining parts taken from reference TRBV28 and TRBJ2-3, reads DVKVTQSSRYLVKRTGEKVFLECVQDMDHENMFWYRQDPGLGLRLIYFSYDVKMKEKGDIPEGYSVSREKKERFSLILESASTNQTSMYLCASTRHRGSTDTQYFGPGTRLTVL.

The rearrangement uses TRBV29-1 and TRBJ1-1; TRBD1 agrees at 7 bases. J lost 8 bases, V lost 7 bases, and 10 bases had no gene match. From germline, CDR1 is SQVTM and CDR2 ANQGSEA. CDR3 length: 12 amino acids. Here the CDR3 reads CSAIRQGTEAFF. The CDR3 DNA sequence: TGCAGCGCCATACGACAGGGTACCGAAGCTTTCTTT.

This chain connects TRBV6-5 to TRBJ1-3; no definite D call. The CDR3 totals 14 residues. Germline assignment: CDR1 MNHEY and CDR2 SVGAGI. Trimming pared 5 bases from V and 5 bases from J, leaving 13 bases between. Written as DNA, the CDR3 is TGTGCCAGCAGTCTAGACTCATCCCGAAACACCATATATTTT. Translated: CASSLDSSRNTIYF.

The chain employs TRBV2 and TRBJ1-2; no clear D gene. Germline values: CDR1 SNHLY, CDR2 FYNNEI. This CDR3 has 15 residues. The V end was cut by 0 bases, the J end by 4 bases, with 12 bases between. CDR3 sequence: CASSEALREFYGYTF. Here the CDR3 DNA reads TGTGCCAGCAGTGAAGCGCTTAGGGAGTTCTATGGCTACACCTTC. The full variable domain, rest sourced from reference TRBV2 and TRBJ1-2, is EPEVTQTPSHQVTQMGQEVILRCVPISNHLYFYWYRQILGQKVEFLVSFYNNEISEKSEIFDDQFSVERPDGSNFTLKIRSTKLEDSAMYFCASSEALREFYGYTFGSGTRLTVV.

The chain combines TRBV14 with TRBJ2-7, with 8 bases identical to TRBD2. Germline V CDR1 and CDR2: SGHDN, FVKESK. V gave up 4 bases and J gave up 1 base; unmatched junction bases: 12. The length of the CDR3 is 17 residues. The CDR3 loop reads CASSLKGFAGGSYEQYF. In DNA form, the CDR3 reads TGTGCCAGCAGCCTTAAGGGGTTTGCGGGGGGTTCCTACGAGCAGTACTTC.

V gene TRBV6-6 combines with J gene TRBJ2-5; 10 nucleotides line up with TRBD2. There are 15 residues in the CDR3. The germline V gene encodes CDR1 MNHNY and CDR2 SVGAGI (reference sequence). Trimming took 2 bases from V and 1 from J; bases not matched to a gene: 1. CDR3 in amino acids: CASSYASGGQETQYF. In nucleotides, the CDR3 is TGTGCCAGCAGTTACGCTAGCGGGGGCCAAGAGACCCAGTACTTC.

The chain joins TRBV5-1 to TRBJ1-5; TRBD1 matches at 7 bases. Germline CDR1 SGHRS, CDR2 YFSETQ. The V gene end was trimmed by 2 bases and the J gene end by 4 bases; junction bases not matched to a gene: 3. The length of the CDR3 is 14 residues. In nucleotides, the CDR3 is TGCGCCAGCAGCTTCGGGACAGCTAATCAGCCCCAGCATTTT. It specifies CASSFGTANQPQHF.

The chain couples TRBV11-2 to TRBJ1-4; 9 bases map to TRBD1. The junction had 4 bases not matched to a gene; V was cut back by 5 bases and J by 0 bases. The CDR3 is 16 amino acids. Germline V CDR1 and CDR2: SGHAT, FQNNGV. For the CDR3, the DNA is TGTGCCAGCAGCCTGGGGGACAGGGCAACTAATGAAAAACTGTTTTTT. Protein: CASSLGDRATNEKLFF.

The chain has TRBV5-4 and TRBJ1-2; D ambiguous. Per the germline V gene, CDR1 is SGHNT and CDR2 is YYREEE (reference sequence). With 3 bases removed from V and 6 bases from J, the gap between germline ends came to 9 bases. This CDR3 is built from 12 residues. The CDR3 loop is CASSSGRHGYTF. The CDR3 region has the DNA TGTGCCAGCAGCTCAGGCAGGCATGGCTACACCTTC.

This rearrangement joins TRBV7-2 to TRBJ1-1; 8 positions match TRBD1. Germline assignment: CDR1 SGHTA and CDR2 FQGNSA. After removal of 5 bases from V and 7 bases from J, the junction contained 9 bases not matched to a gene. This CDR3 contains 14 residues. CDR3 sequence: CASSQGAGQDEAFF. CDR3 in DNA: TGTGCCAGCAGCCAGGGGGCAGGACAGGATGAAGCTTTCTTT.

V and J are TRBV16 and TRBJ1-6; no definite D call. This CDR3 comprises 12 residues. Germline-derived CDR1 and CDR2 are KGHSY and FQNENV. Trimming stripped 0 bases from V and 9 bases from J, with 3 bases between. The CDR3 loop reads CASSQSLSPLHF. The CDR3 DNA sequence: TGTGCCAGCAGCCAATCTCTTTCACCCCTCCACTTT.

The chain couples TRBV18 to TRBJ1-6; the match to TRBD1 covers 8 bases. The CDR3 consists of 14 residues. Trimming cost V 5 bases and J 8 bases; bases outside gene matches: 5. Germline V lookup: CDR1 KGHSH, CDR2 LQKENI. CDR3 DNA sequence: TGTGCCAGCTCAATTGACAGGGGAGATTCACCCCTCCACTTT. Protein product: CASSIDRGDSPLHF. The variable domain in full, with the rest retrieved from reference TRBV18 and TRBJ1-6, is NAGVMQNPRHLVRRRGQEARLRCSPMKGHSHVYWYRQLPEEGLKFMVYLQKENIIDESGMPKERFSAEFPKEGPSILRIQQVVRGDSAAYFCASSIDRGDSPLHFGNGTRLTVT.

This rearrangement joins TRBV9 to TRBJ1-4; tentatively, D is TRBD1 (6 bases). V was pared by 4 bases and J by 0 bases, with 16 bases between. This CDR3 is 17 amino acids long. The germline V gene encodes CDR1 SGDLS and CDR2 YYNGEE. The CDR3 spells CASSPQGSRSTNEKLFF. The CDR3 DNA reads as TGTGCCAGCAGCCCACAGGGATCGAGATCAACTAATGAAAAACTGTTTTTT.

This sequence joins TRBV3-1 (or the pseudogene TRBV3-2) and TRBJ2-2; maybe TRBD2 (6 bases). Germline V gene sequence: CDR1 LGHDT, CDR2 YNNKEL (reference sequence). The V gene lost 1 base and the J gene lost 7 bases, with 13 bases spanning the gap. The CDR3 totals 15 residues. As DNA, the CDR3 is TGTGCCAGCAGCCAAGGGCCTAGCGTGGGCGGGGAGCTGTTTTTT. It codes for CASSQGPSVGGELFF.

Details on this clone: The sample holds other DNA sequences that translate to the same CDR3. The chain carries TRBV9 and TRBJ2-1; 7 bases agree with TRBD2. The CDR3 spans 16 residues. Germline CDR1 is SGDLS and CDR2 is YYNGEE. J lost 0 bases, V lost 0 bases, and 3 bases had no gene match. CDR3 region: CASSVAGGSSYNEQFF. The CDR3 nucleotides are TGTGCCAGCAGCGTAGCGGGCGGGAGCTCCTACAATGAGCAGTTCTTC.